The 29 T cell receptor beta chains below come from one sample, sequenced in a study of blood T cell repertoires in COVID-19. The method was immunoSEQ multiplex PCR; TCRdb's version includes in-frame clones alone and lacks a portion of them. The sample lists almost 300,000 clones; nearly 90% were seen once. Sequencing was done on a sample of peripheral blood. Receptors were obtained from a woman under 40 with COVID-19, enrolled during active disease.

CDR3 protein: CASSLGGPGLAKNIQYF. In DNA, the CDR3 is TGTGCCAGCAGCTTAGGGGGACCGGGACTAGCCAAAAACATTCAGTACTTC. The gene calls are TRBV7-2 and TRBJ2-4, with TRBD2 as a possible D gene (6 bases). Trimming shortened V by 1 base and J by 0 bases, and 13 bases separated the two germline ends. Per germline, CDR1 SGHTA and CDR2 FQGNSA. This CDR3 region has 17 residues.

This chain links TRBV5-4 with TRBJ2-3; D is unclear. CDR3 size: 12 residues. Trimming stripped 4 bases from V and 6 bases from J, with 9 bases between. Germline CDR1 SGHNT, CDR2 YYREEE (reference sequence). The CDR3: CASSTSRDTQYF. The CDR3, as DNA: TGTGCCAGCAGCACCTCGAGGGATACGCAGTATTTT.

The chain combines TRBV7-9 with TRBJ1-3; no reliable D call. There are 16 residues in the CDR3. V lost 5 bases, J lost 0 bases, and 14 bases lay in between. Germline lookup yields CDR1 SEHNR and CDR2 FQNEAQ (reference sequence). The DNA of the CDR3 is TGTGCCAGCAGCCCGGCGGCGGATGCCTCTGGAAACACCATATATTTT. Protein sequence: CASSPAADASGNTIYF.

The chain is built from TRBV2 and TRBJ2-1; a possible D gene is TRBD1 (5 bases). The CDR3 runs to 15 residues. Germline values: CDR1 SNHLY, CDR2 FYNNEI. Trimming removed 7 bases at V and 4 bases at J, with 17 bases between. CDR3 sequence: CASTTGYNQYNEQFF. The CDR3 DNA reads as TGTGCCAGCACAACAGGTTACAACCAGTACAATGAGCAGTTCTTC.

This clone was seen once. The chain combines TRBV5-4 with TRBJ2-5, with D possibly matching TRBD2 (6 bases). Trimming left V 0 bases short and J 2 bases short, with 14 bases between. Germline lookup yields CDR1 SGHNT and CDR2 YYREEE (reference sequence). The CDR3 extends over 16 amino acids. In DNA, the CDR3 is TGTGCCAGCAGCTTGGCCGGGGCGGGGCCTCAAGAGACCCAGTACTTC. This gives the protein CASSLAGAGPQETQYF.

The CDR3 loop is CASKQGSRNTIYF. The CDR3 DNA follows: TGTGCCAGCAAACAGGGGAGCCGAAACACCATATATTTT. The V call is TRBV12-3 or TRBV12-4, the J call TRBJ1-3; the match to TRBD1 covers 7 bases. V shed 7 bases, J shed 5 bases, and the junction held 5 bases outside the gene matches. The CDR3 runs 13 residues.

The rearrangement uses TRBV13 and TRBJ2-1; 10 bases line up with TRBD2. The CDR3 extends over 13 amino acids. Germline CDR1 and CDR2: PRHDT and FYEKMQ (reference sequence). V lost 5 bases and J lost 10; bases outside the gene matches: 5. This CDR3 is CASSPAGGLEQFF. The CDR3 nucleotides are TGTGCCAGCAGCCCAGCGGGGGGGCTCGAGCAGTTCTTC.

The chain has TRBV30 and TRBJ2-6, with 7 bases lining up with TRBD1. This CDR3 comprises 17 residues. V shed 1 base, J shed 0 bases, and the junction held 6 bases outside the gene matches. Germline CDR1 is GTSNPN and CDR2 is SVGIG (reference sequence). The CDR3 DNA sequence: TGTGCCTGGAGTGCCGGGACAGTCAACTCTGGGGCCAACGTCCTGACTTTC. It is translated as CAWSAGTVNSGANVLTF.

The DNA of the CDR3 is TGTGCCAGCAGGGGCAGGGATGGCTACACCTTC. Its protein is CASRGRDGYTF. The chain couples TRBV12-3 or TRBV12-4 to TRBJ1-2; D may be TRBD1 (5 bases). The CDR3 totals 11 residues. V was trimmed by 6 bases and J by 6 bases, leaving 8 bases between them.

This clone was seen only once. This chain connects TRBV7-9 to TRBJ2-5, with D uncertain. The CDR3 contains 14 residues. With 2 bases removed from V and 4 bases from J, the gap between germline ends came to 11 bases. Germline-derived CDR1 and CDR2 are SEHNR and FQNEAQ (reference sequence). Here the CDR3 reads CASSLLAVGETQYF. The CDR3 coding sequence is TGTGCCAGCAGCTTACTCGCGGTGGGAGAGACCCAGTACTTC.

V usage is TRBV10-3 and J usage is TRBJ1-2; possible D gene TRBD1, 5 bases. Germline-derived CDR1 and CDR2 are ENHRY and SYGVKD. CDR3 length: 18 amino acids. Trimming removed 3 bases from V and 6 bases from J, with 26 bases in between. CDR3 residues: CAISDGSGYPSTSNGYTF. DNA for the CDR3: TGTGCCATCAGTGATGGGTCAGGGTACCCTTCGACTTCAAATGGCTACACCTTC.

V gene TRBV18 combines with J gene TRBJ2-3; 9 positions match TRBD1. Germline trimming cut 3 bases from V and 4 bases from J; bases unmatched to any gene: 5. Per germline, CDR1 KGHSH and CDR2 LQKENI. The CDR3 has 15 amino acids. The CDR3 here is CASSPGQGISDTQYF. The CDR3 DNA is TGTGCCAGCTCACCGGGACAGGGAATTTCAGATACGCAGTATTTT.

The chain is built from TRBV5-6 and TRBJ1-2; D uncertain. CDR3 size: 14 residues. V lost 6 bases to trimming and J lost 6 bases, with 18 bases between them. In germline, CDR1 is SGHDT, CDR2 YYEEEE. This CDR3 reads CASTPLGDLNGYTF. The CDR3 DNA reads TGTGCCAGCACCCCTCTGGGAGACTTGAATGGCTACACCTTC.

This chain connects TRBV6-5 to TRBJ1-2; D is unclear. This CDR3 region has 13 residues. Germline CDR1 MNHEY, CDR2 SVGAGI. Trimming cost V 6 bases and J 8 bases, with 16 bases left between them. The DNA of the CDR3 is TGTGCCAGCAGACCCGCGTCCCGGCGGGGCTACACCTTC. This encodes CASRPASRRGYTF.

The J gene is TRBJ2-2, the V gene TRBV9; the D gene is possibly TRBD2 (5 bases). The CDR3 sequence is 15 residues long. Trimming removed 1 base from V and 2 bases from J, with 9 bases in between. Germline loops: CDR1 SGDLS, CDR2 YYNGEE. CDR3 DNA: TGTGCCAGCAGCGTACTAGCCGCAAACACCGGGGAGCTGTTTTTT. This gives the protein CASSVLAANTGELFF.

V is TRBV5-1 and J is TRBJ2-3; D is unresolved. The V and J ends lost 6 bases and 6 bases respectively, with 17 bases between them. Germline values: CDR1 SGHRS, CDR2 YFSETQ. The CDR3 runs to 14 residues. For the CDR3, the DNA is TGCGCCAGCACCCCTCGCGGAGCCCCGGATACGCAGTATTTT. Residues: CASTPRGAPDTQYF. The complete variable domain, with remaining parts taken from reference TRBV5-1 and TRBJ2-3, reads KAGVTQTPRYLIKTRGQQVTLSCSPISGHRSVSWYQQTPGQGLQFLFEYFSETQRNKGNFPGRFSGRQFSNSRSEMNVSTLELGDSALYLCASTPRGAPDTQYFGPGTRLTVL.

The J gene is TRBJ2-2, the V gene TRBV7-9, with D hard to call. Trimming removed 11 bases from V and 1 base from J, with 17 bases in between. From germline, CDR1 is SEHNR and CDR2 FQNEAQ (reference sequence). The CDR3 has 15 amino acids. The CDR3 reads CAYDFQRLNTGELFF. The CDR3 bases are TGTGCCTACGACTTTCAGAGGCTGAACACCGGGGAGCTGTTTTTT.

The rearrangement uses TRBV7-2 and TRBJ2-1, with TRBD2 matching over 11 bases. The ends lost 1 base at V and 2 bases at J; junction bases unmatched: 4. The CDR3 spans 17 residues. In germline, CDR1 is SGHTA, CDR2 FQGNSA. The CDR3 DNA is TGTGCCAGCAGCTTAGTATTAGCGGGGGGGCCCTACAATGAGCAGTTCTTC. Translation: CASSLVLAGGPYNEQFF. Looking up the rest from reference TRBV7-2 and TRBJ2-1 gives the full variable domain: GAGVSQSPSNKVTEKGKDVELRCDPISGHTALYWYRQSLGQGLEFLIYFQGNSAPDKSGLPSDRFSAERTGGSVSTLTIQRTQQEDSAVYLCASSLVLAGGPYNEQFFGPGTRLTVL.

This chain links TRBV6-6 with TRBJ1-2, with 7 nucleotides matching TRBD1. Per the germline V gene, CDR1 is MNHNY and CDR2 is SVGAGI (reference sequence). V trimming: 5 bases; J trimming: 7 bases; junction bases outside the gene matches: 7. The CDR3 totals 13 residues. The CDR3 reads CASSTQGITGYTF. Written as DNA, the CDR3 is TGTGCCAGCAGTACACAGGGGATTACTGGCTACACCTTC.

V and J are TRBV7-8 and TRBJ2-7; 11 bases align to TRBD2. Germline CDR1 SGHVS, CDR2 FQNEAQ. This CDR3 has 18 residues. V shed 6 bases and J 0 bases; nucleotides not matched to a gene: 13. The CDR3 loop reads CASRPSPSGGPVSYEQYF. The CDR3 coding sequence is TGTGCCAGCAGGCCCAGTCCTAGCGGGGGGCCAGTCTCCTACGAGCAGTACTTC.

The CDR3 nucleotides read TGTGCCAGCAGTGATTGGGGCAGTGTCTATGGCTACACCTTC. Translating it yields CASSDWGSVYGYTF. The V call is TRBV6-1, the J call TRBJ1-2; tentative D call: TRBD1 (5 bases). The V end lost 3 bases, the J end lost 4 bases, and 12 bases lay between the germline ends. The CDR3 is made up of 14 amino acids. Germline loops: CDR1 MNHNS, CDR2 SASEGT.

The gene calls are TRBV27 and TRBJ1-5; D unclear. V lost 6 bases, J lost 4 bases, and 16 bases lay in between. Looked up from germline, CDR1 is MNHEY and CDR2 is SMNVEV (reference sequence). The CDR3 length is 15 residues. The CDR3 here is CASSRRPLGNQPQHF. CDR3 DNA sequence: TGTGCCAGCAGCCGGAGACCGTTAGGAAATCAGCCCCAGCATTTT.

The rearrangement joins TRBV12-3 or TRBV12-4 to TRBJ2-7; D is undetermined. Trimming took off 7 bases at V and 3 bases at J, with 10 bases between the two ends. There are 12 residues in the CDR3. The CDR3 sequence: CASTATYYEQYF. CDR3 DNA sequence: TGTGCCAGCACCGCAACCTACTACGAGCAGTACTTC.

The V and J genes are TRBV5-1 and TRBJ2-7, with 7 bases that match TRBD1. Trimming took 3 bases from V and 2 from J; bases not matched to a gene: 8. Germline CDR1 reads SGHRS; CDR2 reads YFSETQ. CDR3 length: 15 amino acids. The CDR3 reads CASSSRTGGPYEQYF. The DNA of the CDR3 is TGCGCCAGCAGCTCCCGGACAGGAGGTCCCTACGAGCAGTACTTC.

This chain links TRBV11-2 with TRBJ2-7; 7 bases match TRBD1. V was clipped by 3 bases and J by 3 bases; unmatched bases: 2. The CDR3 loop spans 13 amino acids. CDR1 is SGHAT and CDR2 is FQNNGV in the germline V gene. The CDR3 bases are TGTGCCAGCAGCTTGGGGACAGTCTACGAGCAGTACTTC. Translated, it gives CASSLGTVYEQYF.

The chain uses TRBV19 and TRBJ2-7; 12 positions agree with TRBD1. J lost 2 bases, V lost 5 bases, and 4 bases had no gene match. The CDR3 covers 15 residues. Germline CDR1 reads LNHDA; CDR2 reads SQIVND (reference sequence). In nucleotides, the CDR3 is TGTGCCAGTAGTGCGGGACAGGGGGCAGCCTACGAGCAGTACTTC. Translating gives CASSAGQGAAYEQYF.

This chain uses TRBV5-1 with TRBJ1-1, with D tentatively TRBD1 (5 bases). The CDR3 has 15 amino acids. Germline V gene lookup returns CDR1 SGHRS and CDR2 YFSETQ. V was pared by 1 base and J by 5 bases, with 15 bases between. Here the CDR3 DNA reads TGCGCCAGCAGCTTGTCAGGGAAGTATGGGACTGAAGCTTTCTTT. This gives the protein CASSLSGKYGTEAFF.

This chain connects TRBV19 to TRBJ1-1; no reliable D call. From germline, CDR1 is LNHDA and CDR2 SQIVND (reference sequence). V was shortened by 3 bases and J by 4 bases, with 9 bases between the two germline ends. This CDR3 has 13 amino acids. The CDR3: CASSIFGSTEAFF. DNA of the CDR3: TGTGCCAGTAGTATTTTTGGGAGCACTGAAGCTTTCTTT.

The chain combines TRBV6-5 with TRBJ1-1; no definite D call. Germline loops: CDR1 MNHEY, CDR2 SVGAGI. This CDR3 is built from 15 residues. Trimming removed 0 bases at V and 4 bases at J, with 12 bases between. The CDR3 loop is CASSYSSTSGTEAFF. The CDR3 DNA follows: TGTGCCAGCAGTTACTCGAGCACGTCGGGCACTGAAGCTTTCTTT.